A selection of T cell receptor beta chains follows, all from one sample in a study of shared clonotypes between healthy human individuals. Profiling relied on immunoSEQ multiplex PCR, and the TCRdb table lists in-frame clones only, not all of them. The sample holds fewer than 850,000 clones, about 96% seen once. Sequences were obtained from naive CD8+ T cells sorted from blood. The receptors originated from a man aged 30 to 39 in good health. CDR3s include the opening cysteine and the closing phenylalanine or tryptophan. Fields, in order: D gene, V gene, clone size, J gene, CDR3 protein, CDR3 DNA. D genes are given only for firm matches. The size of a clone is reported for some rows only, either as once, few or many, or as a class for expanded clones.

D gene: TRBD1; V gene: TRBV11-2; clone size: .; J gene: TRBJ2-1; CDR3 protein: CASSSEPGQGTEQFF; CDR3 DNA: TGTGCCAGCAGCTCGGAGCCGGGACAGGGCACTGAGCAGTTCTTC
D gene: TRBD2; V gene: TRBV5-1; clone size: once; J gene: TRBJ2-7; CDR3 protein: CASSLGTSWDEQYF; CDR3 DNA: TGCGCCAGCAGCTTGGGGACTAGCTGGGACGAGCAGTACTTC
D gene: TRBD2; V gene: TRBV10-3; clone size: .; J gene: TRBJ2-1; CDR3 protein: CAISDSRLGEGVAEQFF; CDR3 DNA: TGTGCCATCAGTGATTCGAGATTGGGGGAGGGAGTGGCTGAGCAGTTCTTC
D gene: TRBD2; V gene: TRBV6-5; clone size: .; J gene: TRBJ2-7; CDR3 protein: CASGWTSGNEQYF; CDR3 DNA: TGTGCCAGCGGATGGACTAGCGGGAACGAGCAGTACTTC
D gene: .; V gene: TRBV7-2; clone size: .; J gene: TRBJ1-1; CDR3 protein: CASSLIQVNTEAFF; CDR3 DNA: TGTGCCAGCAGCCTAATACAGGTGAACACTGAAGCTTTCTTT
D gene: .; V gene: TRBV7-8; clone size: .; J gene: TRBJ2-7; CDR3 protein: CASSLAGGGEQYF; CDR3 DNA: TGTGCCAGCAGCTTAGCGGGAGGAGGCGAGCAGTACTTC
D gene: .; V gene: TRBV9; clone size: .; J gene: TRBJ1-3; CDR3 protein: CASTREGAGNTIYF; CDR3 DNA: TGTGCCAGCACCCGGGAGGGAGCTGGAAACACCATATATTTT
D gene: .; V gene: TRBV2; clone size: .; J gene: TRBJ2-1; CDR3 protein: CASSSLGGDYNEQFF; CDR3 DNA: TGTGCCAGCAGTTCTTTGGGGGGCGACTACAATGAGCAGTTCTTC
D gene: .; V gene: TRBV28; clone size: .; J gene: TRBJ2-5; CDR3 protein: CASRTPETQYF; CDR3 DNA: TGTGCCAGCAGGACCCCCGAGACCCAGTACTTC
D gene: .; V gene: TRBV28; clone size: .; J gene: TRBJ1-5; CDR3 protein: CASSSEGGQPQHF; CDR3 DNA: TGTGCCAGCAGCTCCGAAGGAGGTCAGCCCCAGCATTTT
D gene: .; V gene: TRBV5-1; clone size: .; J gene: TRBJ1-1; CDR3 protein: CASSAGDTLVNTEAFF; CDR3 DNA: TGCGCCAGCAGCGCTGGGGACACACTAGTCAACACTGAAGCTTTCTTT
D gene: TRBD2; V gene: TRBV29-1; clone size: few; J gene: TRBJ2-1; CDR3 protein: CSVEGKRGTYNEQFF; CDR3 DNA: TGCAGCGTTGAAGGGAAGCGGGGAACATACAATGAGCAGTTCTTC
D gene: .; V gene: TRBV4-2; clone size: .; J gene: TRBJ2-5; CDR3 protein: CASSQPEGETQYF; CDR3 DNA: TGTGCCAGCAGCCAACCGGAGGGGGAGACCCAGTACTTC
D gene: .; V gene: TRBV14; clone size: .; J gene: TRBJ1-1; CDR3 protein: CASSQDRRPGAEAFF; CDR3 DNA: TGTGCCAGCAGCCAAGATCGCCGCCCGGGGGCTGAAGCTTTCTTT
D gene: .; V gene: TRBV29-1; clone size: .; J gene: TRBJ2-2; CDR3 protein: CSSRGLWGELFF; CDR3 DNA: TGCAGCTCCCGGGGGTTGTGGGGGGAGCTGTTTTTT
D gene: TRBD1; V gene: TRBV23-1; clone size: .; J gene: TRBJ1-1; CDR3 protein: CASSPLRRQGESRGTEAFF; CDR3 DNA: TGCGCCAGCAGTCCCCTGCGACGACAGGGCGAATCCCGGGGCACTGAAGCTTTCTTT
D gene: TRBD2; V gene: TRBV18; clone size: .; J gene: TRBJ2-7; CDR3 protein: CASSPPGTSGEQYF; CDR3 DNA: TGTGCCAGCTCACCACCCGGGACTAGCGGAGAGCAGTACTTC
D gene: TRBD2; V gene: TRBV29-1; clone size: few; J gene: TRBJ2-1; CDR3 protein: CSGSRLAGYNEQFF; CDR3 DNA: TGCAGCGGAAGTAGACTAGCGGGGTACAATGAGCAGTTCTTC
D gene: TRBD2; V gene: TRBV10-2; clone size: .; J gene: TRBJ2-3; CDR3 protein: CASSGLAGTDTQYF; CDR3 DNA: TGCGCCAGCAGTGGACTAGCTGGCACGGATACGCAGTATTTT
D gene: .; V gene: TRBV6-5; clone size: .; J gene: TRBJ2-2; CDR3 protein: CASSSPVGELFF; CDR3 DNA: TGTGCCAGCAGTAGCCCTGTCGGGGAGCTGTTTTTT
D gene: .; V gene: TRBV5-6; clone size: .; J gene: TRBJ2-3; CDR3 protein: CASSFEGHPITDTQYF; CDR3 DNA: TGTGCCAGCAGCTTTGAAGGACACCCGATCACAGATACGCAGTATTTT
D gene: .; V gene: TRBV28; clone size: .; J gene: TRBJ1-5; CDR3 protein: CASSLPGTGQPQHF; CDR3 DNA: TGTGCCAGCAGTTTGCCTGGGACGGGGCAGCCCCAGCATTTT
D gene: .; V gene: TRBV7-9; clone size: .; J gene: TRBJ1-2; CDR3 protein: CASSLGVSPPDGYTF; CDR3 DNA: TGTGCCAGCAGCTTAGGGGTCTCCCCCCCGGATGGCTACACCTTC
D gene: .; V gene: TRBV15; clone size: .; J gene: TRBJ1-1; CDR3 protein: CATSRDLNTEAFF; CDR3 DNA: TGTGCCACCAGCAGAGATCTGAACACTGAAGCTTTCTTT
D gene: .; V gene: TRBV7-2; clone size: .; J gene: TRBJ2-1; CDR3 protein: CASSLAHVGEYEQFF; CDR3 DNA: TGTGCCAGCAGCTTAGCGCATGTGGGGGAGTATGAGCAGTTCTTC
D gene: TRBD2; V gene: TRBV5-1; clone size: .; J gene: TRBJ2-1; CDR3 protein: CASSLGEGDYNEQFF; CDR3 DNA: TGCGCCAGCAGCTTGGGGGAGGGCGATTACAATGAGCAGTTCTTC
D gene: .; V gene: TRBV29-1; clone size: .; J gene: TRBJ2-2; CDR3 protein: CSGIRENTGELFF; CDR3 DNA: TGCAGCGGTATTCGGGAGAACACCGGGGAGCTGTTTTTT
D gene: .; V gene: TRBV19; clone size: .; J gene: TRBJ2-7; CDR3 protein: CASSWGDGDEQYF; CDR3 DNA: TGTGCCAGCTCATGGGGCGACGGGGACGAGCAGTACTTC
D gene: .; V gene: TRBV27; clone size: .; J gene: TRBJ2-7; CDR3 protein: CASSSTGTRREQYF; CDR3 DNA: TGTGCCAGCAGTTCAACCGGGACCAGGAGAGAGCAGTACTTC
D gene: TRBD2; V gene: TRBV7-8; clone size: .; J gene: TRBJ2-7; CDR3 protein: CASSLGGSGYEQYF; CDR3 DNA: TGTGCCAGCAGCTTAGGCGGGAGTGGATACGAGCAGTACTTC
D gene: .; V gene: TRBV27; clone size: .; J gene: TRBJ2-7; CDR3 protein: CASSLSFGRYEQYF; CDR3 DNA: TGTGCCAGCAGTTTAAGCTTCGGTCGCTACGAGCAGTACTTC
D gene: .; V gene: TRBV7-5; clone size: .; J gene: TRBJ1-5; CDR3 protein: CVRSLGTGYSNQPQHF; CDR3 DNA: TGTGTCAGAAGCCTAGGGACAGGGTATAGCAATCAGCCCCAGCATTTT
D gene: TRBD2; V gene: TRBV7-7; clone size: .; J gene: TRBJ2-2; CDR3 protein: CASSLRKTTSVLAGELFF; CDR3 DNA: TGTGCTAGCAGCTTGAGAAAAACGACTAGCGTATTGGCCGGGGAGCTGTTTTTT
D gene: TRBD2; V gene: TRBV27; clone size: .; J gene: TRBJ2-7; CDR3 protein: CASSLTSRVGEGEQYF; CDR3 DNA: TGTGCCAGCAGCTTAACGAGCCGGGTCGGGGAGGGCGAGCAGTACTTC
D gene: TRBD2; V gene: TRBV9; clone size: .; J gene: TRBJ2-1; CDR3 protein: CASSVFLSGDYNEQFF; CDR3 DNA: TGTGCCAGCAGCGTATTCCTTAGCGGGGACTACAATGAGCAGTTCTTC
D gene: TRBD1; V gene: TRBV7-3; clone size: .; J gene: TRBJ2-5; CDR3 protein: CASSSQGAGETQYF; CDR3 DNA: TGTGCCAGCAGCTCCCAGGGGGCGGGAGAGACCCAGTACTTC
D gene: .; V gene: TRBV14; clone size: .; J gene: TRBJ2-3; CDR3 protein: CASSHGTLVVTDTQYF; CDR3 DNA: TGTGCCAGCAGCCATGGGACTTTGGTTGTGACAGATACGCAGTATTTT
D gene: TRBD1; V gene: TRBV5-1; clone size: .; J gene: TRBJ2-3; CDR3 protein: CASSPSRQGVTDTQYF; CDR3 DNA: TGCGCCAGCAGCCCGTCCCGACAGGGCGTTACAGATACGCAGTATTTT
D gene: .; V gene: TRBV11-2; clone size: once; J gene: TRBJ2-7; CDR3 protein: CASSLDWTPSTYEQYF; CDR3 DNA: TGTGCCAGCAGCTTAGATTGGACTCCTTCCACCTACGAGCAGTACTTC
D gene: TRBD1; V gene: TRBV18; clone size: .; J gene: TRBJ2-7; CDR3 protein: CASSPQDRAPYEQYF; CDR3 DNA: TGTGCCAGCTCACCACAGGACAGGGCTCCCTACGAGCAGTACTTC
D gene: .; V gene: TRBV7-3; clone size: .; J gene: TRBJ1-2; CDR3 protein: CASSLTTGYGYTF; CDR3 DNA: TGTGCCAGCAGCTTAACGACGGGATATGGCTACACCTTC
D gene: .; V gene: TRBV7-2; clone size: .; J gene: TRBJ1-1; CDR3 protein: CASSLWVGTEAFF; CDR3 DNA: TGTGCCAGCAGCTTATGGGTTGGAACTGAAGCTTTCTTT
D gene: .; V gene: TRBV11-2; clone size: .; J gene: TRBJ2-1; CDR3 protein: CASSERRFEQFF; CDR3 DNA: TGTGCCAGCAGCGAGAGACGATTTGAGCAGTTCTTC
D gene: .; V gene: TRBV4-1; clone size: .; J gene: TRBJ1-5; CDR3 protein: CASSQALEQPQHF; CDR3 DNA: TGCGCCAGCAGCCAAGCTCTGGAACAGCCCCAGCATTTT